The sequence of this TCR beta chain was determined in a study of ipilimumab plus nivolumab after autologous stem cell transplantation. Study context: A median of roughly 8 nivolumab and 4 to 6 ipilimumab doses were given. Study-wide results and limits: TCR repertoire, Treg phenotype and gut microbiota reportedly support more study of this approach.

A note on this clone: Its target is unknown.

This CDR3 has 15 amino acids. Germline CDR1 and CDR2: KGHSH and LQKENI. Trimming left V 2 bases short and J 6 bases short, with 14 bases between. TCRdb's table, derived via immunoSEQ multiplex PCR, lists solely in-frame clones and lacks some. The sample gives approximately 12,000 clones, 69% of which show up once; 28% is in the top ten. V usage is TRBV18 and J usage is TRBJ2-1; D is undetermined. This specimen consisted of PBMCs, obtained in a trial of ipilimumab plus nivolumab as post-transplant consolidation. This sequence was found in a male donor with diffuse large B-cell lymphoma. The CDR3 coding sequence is TGTGCCAGCTCACCATTATGGGCGGAGTTCAATGAGCAGTTCTTC. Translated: CASSPLWAEFNEQFF.